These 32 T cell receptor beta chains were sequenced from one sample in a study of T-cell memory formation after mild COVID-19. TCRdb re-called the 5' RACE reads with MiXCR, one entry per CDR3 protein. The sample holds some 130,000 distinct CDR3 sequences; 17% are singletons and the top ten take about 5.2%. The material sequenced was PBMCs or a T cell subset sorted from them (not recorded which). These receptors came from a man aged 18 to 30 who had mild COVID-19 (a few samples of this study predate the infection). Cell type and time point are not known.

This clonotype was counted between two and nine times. The chain's CDR3 is CASNPTSGANVLTF. The CDR3 coding sequence is TGTGCCAGCAACCCGACCTCTGGGGCCAACGTCCTGACTTTC. This chain joins TRBV7-8 and TRBJ2-6; no clear D gene. Trimming removed 7 bases at V and 0 bases at J, with 7 bases between. Germline CDR1 SGHVS, CDR2 FQNEAQ. The CDR3 has 14 residues.

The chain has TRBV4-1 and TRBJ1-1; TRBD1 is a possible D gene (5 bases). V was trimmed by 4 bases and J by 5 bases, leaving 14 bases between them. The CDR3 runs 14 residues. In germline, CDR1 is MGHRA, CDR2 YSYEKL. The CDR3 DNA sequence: TGCGCCAGCAGCCTTACTTGGTGGGGGACTGAAGCTTTCTTT. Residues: CASSLTWWGTEAFF.

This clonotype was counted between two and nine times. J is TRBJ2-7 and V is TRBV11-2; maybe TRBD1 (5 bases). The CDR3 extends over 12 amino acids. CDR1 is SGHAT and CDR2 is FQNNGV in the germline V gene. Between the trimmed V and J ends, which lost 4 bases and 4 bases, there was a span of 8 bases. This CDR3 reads CASSSRVYEQYF. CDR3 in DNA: TGTGCCAGCAGCTCCAGGGTTTACGAGCAGTACTTC.

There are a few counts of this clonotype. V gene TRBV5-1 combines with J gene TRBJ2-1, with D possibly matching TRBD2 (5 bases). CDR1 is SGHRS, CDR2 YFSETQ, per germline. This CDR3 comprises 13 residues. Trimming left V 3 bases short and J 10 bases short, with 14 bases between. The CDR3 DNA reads TGCGCCAGCAGCTCCGGCCCTTCGGGAGAGCAGTTCTTC. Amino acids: CASSSGPSGEQFF.

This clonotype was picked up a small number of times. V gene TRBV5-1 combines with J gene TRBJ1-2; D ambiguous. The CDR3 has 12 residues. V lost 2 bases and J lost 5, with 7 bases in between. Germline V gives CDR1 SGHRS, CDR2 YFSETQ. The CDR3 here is CASSFEDYGYTF. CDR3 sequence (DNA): TGCGCCAGCAGCTTTGAGGATTATGGCTACACCTTC.

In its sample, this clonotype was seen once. The CDR3 region has the DNA TGTGCCAGCAGTGCGAATAGACTAGCCAAAAACATTCAGTACTTC. Protein: CASSANRLAKNIQYF. The gene calls are TRBV6-5 and TRBJ2-4; D is ambiguous. Trimming pared 5 bases from V and 0 bases from J, leaving 11 bases between. Germline V lookup: CDR1 MNHEY, CDR2 SVGAGI. The CDR3 is 15 amino acids.

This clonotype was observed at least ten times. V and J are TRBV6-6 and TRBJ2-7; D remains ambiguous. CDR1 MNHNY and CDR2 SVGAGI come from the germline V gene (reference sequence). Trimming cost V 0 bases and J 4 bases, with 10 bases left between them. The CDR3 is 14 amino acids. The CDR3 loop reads CASSYSGSSYEQYF. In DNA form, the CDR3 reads TGTGCCAGCAGTTACTCGGGTAGCTCGTACGAGCAGTACTTC.

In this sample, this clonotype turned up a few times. DNA for the CDR3: TGTGCCAGCAATGACGGGGGGGCTCGGGCGCAGTATTTT. It is translated as CASNDGGARAQYF. The chain joins TRBV12-3 or TRBV12-4 to TRBJ2-3, with 8 bases aligning to TRBD2. The CDR3 consists of 13 residues. The V gene end was trimmed by 7 bases and the J gene end by 10 bases; junction bases not matched to a gene: 10.

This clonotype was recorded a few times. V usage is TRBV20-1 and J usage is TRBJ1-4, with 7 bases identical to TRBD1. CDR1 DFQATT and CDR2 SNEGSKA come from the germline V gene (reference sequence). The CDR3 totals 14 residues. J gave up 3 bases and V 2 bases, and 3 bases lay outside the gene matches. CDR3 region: CSARRGQANEKLFF. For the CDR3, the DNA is TGCAGTGCTAGAAGGGGGCAAGCTAATGAAAAACTGTTTTTT.

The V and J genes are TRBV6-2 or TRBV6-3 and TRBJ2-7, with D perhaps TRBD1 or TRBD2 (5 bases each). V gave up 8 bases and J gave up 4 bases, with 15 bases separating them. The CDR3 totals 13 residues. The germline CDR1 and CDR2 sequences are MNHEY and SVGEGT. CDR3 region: CASSLVGDYEQYF. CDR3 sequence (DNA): TGTGCCAGCTCCCTGGTGGGGGATTACGAGCAGTACTTC.

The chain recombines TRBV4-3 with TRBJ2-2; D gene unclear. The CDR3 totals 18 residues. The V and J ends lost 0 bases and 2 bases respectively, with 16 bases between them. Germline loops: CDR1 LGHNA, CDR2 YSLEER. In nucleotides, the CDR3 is TGCGCCAGCAGCCAAGAAGCCCAGACCCAAATAAACACCGGGGAGCTGTTTTTT. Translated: CASSQEAQTQINTGELFF.

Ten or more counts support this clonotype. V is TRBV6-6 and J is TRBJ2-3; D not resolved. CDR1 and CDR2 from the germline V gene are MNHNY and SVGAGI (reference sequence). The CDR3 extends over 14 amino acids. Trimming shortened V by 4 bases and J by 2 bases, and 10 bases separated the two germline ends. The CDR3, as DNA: TGTGCCAGCAGTTTGGCCTCTCCCACAGATACGCAGTATTTT. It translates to CASSLASPTDTQYF.

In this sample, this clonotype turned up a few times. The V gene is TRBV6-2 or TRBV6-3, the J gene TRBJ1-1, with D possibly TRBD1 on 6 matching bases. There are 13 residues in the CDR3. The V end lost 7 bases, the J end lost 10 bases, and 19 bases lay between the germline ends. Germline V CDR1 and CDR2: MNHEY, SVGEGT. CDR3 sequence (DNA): TGTGCCAGCATCTCGCCCCCAGGGGAGCGAGCTTTCTTT. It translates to CASISPPGERAFF.

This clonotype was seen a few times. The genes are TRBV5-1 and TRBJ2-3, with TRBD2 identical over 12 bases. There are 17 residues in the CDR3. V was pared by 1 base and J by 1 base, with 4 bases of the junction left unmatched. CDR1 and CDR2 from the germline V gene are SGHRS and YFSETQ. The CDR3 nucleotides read TGCGCCAGCAGCTTGCTACTAGCGGGGGGACGCACAGATACGCAGTATTTT. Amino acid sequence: CASSLLLAGGRTDTQYF.

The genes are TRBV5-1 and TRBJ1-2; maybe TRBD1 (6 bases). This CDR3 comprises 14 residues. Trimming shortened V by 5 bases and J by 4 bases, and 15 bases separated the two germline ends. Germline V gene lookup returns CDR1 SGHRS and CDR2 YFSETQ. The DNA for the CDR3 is TGCGCCAGCAGAAACCCTGGGGGCACCTATGGCTACACCTTC. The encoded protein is CASRNPGGTYGYTF.

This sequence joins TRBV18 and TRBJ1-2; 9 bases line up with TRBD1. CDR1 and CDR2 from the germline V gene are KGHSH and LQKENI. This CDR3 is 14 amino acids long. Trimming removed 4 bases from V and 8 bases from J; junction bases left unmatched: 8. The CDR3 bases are TGTGCCAGCTCACAATCAACAGGGGGCGAGGGCTACACCTTC. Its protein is CASSQSTGGEGYTF.

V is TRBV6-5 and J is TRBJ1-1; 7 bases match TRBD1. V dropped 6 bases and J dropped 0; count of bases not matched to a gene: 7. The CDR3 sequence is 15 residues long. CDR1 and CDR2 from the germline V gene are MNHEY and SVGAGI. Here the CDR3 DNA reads TGTGCCAGCAGGACAGGGCCCTGGATGAACACTGAAGCTTTCTTT. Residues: CASRTGPWMNTEAFF.

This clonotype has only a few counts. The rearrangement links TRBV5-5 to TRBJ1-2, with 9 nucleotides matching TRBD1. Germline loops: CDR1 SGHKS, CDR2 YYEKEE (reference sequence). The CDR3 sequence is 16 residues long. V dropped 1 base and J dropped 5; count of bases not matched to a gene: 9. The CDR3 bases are TGTGCCAGCAGCTTGAGGACAGGGGTTGGAATTTATGGCTACACCTTC. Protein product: CASSLRTGVGIYGYTF.

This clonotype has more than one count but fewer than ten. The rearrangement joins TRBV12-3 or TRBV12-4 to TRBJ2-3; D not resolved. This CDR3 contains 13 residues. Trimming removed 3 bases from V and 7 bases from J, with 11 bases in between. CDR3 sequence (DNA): TGTGCCAGCAGTTTCGGAAGGGCTAATACGCAGTATTTT. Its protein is CASSFGRANTQYF.

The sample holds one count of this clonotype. As DNA, the CDR3 is TGTGCCAGCAGCGTAGCCGGTCGAGACAACGAGCAGTACTTC. Protein product: CASSVAGRDNEQYF. V usage is TRBV9 and J usage is TRBJ2-7; D is unclear. The V gene lost 0 bases and the J gene lost 5 bases, with 12 bases spanning the gap. The CDR3 sequence is 14 residues long. Germline V gives CDR1 SGDLS, CDR2 YYNGEE.

As DNA, the CDR3 is TGTGCCAGCAGTCTGTGGGAAACCCAAGAGACCCAGTACTTC. It is translated as CASSLWETQETQYF. The V call is TRBV7-8, the J call TRBJ2-5; D is undetermined. Germline V gene sequence: CDR1 SGHVS, CDR2 FQNEAQ. V was trimmed by 6 bases and J by 1 base, leaving 12 bases between them. CDR3 size: 14 residues. The complete variable domain, with remaining parts taken from reference TRBV7-8 and TRBJ2-5, reads GAGVSQSPRYKVAKRGQDVALRCDPISGHVSLFWYQQALGQGPEFLTYFQNEAQLDKSGLPSDRFFAERPEGSVSTLKIQRTQQEDSAVYLCASSLWETQETQYFGPGTRLLVL.

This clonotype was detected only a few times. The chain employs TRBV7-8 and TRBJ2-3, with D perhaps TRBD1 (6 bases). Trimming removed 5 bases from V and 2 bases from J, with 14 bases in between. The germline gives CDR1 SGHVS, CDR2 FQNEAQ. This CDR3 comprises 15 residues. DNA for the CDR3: TGTGCCAGCAGCACCGGACAGATCGACACAGATACGCAGTATTTT. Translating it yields CASSTGQIDTDTQYF.

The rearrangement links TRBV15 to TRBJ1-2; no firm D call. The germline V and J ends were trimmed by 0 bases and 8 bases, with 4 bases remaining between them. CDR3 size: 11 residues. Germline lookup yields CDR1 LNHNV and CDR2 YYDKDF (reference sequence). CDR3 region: CATSRDLGYTF. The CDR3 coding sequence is TGTGCCACCAGCAGAGATTTGGGCTACACCTTC. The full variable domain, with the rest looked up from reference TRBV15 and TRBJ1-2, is DAMVIQNPRYQVTQFGKPVTLSCSQTLNHNVMYWYQQKSSQAPKLLFHYYDKDFNNEADTPDNFQSRRPNTSFCFLDIRSPGLGDTAMYLCATSRDLGYTFGSGTRLTVV.

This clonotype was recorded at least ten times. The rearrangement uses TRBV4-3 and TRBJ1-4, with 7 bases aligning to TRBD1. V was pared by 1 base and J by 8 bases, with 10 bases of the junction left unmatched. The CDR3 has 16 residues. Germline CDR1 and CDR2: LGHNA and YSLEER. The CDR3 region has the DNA TGCGCCAGCAGCCAAGGATCCAGGGGCAGGGGGGAAAAACTGTTTTTT. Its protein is CASSQGSRGRGEKLFF.

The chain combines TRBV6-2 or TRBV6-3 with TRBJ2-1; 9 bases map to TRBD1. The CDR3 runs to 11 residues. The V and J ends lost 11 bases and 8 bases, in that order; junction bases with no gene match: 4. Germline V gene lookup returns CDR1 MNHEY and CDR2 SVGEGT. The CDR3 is CAGGQGHEQFF. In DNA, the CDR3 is TGTGCCGGGGGACAGGGACATGAGCAGTTCTTC.

The CDR3 sequence is CASSQRQANYGYTF. The CDR3 DNA follows: TGTGCCAGCAGCCAAAGGCAGGCTAACTATGGCTACACCTTC. The J gene is TRBJ1-2, the V gene TRBV3-1; D gene unclear. From germline, CDR1 is LGHDT and CDR2 YNNKEL (reference sequence). This CDR3 comprises 14 residues. V shed 2 bases and J shed 0 bases, with 7 bases lying between them.

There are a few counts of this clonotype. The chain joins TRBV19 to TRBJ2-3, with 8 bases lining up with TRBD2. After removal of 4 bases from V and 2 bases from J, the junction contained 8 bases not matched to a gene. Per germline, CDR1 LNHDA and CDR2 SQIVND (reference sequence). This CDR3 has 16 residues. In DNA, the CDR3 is TGTGCCAGTAGTAGCCCCGGCGGGGGGCACACAGATACGCAGTATTTT. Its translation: CASSSPGGGHTDTQYF.

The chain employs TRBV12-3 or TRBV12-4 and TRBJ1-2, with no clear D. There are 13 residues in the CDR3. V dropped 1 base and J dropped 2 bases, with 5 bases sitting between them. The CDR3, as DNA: TGTGCCAGCAGTTTAGGGTCCAACTATGGCTACACCTTC. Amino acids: CASSLGSNYGYTF.

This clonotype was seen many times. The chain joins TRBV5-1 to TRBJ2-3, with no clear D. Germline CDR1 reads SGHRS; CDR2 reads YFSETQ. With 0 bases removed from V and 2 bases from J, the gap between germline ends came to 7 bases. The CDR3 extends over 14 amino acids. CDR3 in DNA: TGCGCCAGCAGCTTGGTAGGGATCACAGATACGCAGTATTTT. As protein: CASSLVGITDTQYF.

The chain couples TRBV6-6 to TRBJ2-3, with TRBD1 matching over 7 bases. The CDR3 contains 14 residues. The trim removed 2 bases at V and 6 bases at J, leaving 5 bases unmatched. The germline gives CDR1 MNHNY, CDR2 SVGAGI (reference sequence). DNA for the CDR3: TGTGCCAGCAGTTACCTAGGACAGGTGGATACGCAGTATTTT. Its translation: CASSYLGQVDTQYF.

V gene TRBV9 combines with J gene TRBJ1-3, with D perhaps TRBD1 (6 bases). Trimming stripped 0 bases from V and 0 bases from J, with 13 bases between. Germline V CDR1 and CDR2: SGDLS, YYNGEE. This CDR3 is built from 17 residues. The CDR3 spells CASSVAQGPSSGNTIYF. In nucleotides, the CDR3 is TGTGCCAGCAGCGTAGCGCAGGGGCCGAGCTCTGGAAACACCATATATTTT. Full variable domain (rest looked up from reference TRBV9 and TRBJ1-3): DSGVTQTPKHLITATGQRVTLRCSPRSGDLSVYWYQQSLDQGLQFLIQYYNGEERAKGNILERFSAQQFPDLHSELNLSSLELGDSALYFCASSVAQGPSSGNTIYFGEGSWLTVV.

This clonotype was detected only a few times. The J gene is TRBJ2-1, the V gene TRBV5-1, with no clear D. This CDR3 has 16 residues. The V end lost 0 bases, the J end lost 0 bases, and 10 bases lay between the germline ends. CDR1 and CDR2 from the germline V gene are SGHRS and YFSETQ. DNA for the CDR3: TGCGCCAGCAGCTTGGACCGTGCGAGCTCCTACAATGAGCAGTTCTTC. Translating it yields CASSLDRASSYNEQFF.